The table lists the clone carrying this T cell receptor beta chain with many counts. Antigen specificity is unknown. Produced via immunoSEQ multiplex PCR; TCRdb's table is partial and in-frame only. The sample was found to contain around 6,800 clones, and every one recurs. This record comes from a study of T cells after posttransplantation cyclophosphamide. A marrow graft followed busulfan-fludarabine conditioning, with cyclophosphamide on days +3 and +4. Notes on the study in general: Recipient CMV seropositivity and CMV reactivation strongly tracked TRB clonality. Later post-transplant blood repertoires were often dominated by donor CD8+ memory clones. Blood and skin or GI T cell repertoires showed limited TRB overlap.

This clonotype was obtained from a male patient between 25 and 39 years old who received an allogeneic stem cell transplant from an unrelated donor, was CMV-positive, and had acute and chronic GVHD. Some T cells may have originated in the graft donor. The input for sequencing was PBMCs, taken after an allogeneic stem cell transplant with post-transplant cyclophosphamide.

In DNA form, the CDR3 reads TGTGCCATCAATCGGGGGGGCGCCTATGGCTACACCTTC. This translates into CAINRGGAYGYTF. This chain links TRBV10-3 with TRBJ1-2; D perhaps matches TRBD1 (6 bases). V lost 7 bases and J 4 bases, leaving 13 bases between the germline ends. The germline CDR1 and CDR2 sequences are ENHRY and SYGVKD. The CDR3 has 13 amino acids.